These 10 T cell receptor beta chains were all obtained from the same sample, sequenced in a study of T cells in Graves' hyperthyroidism and ophthalmopathy. TCR beta CDR3 regions were amplified from RNA. An initial round of RT-PCR targeting the TCR CDR3 relied on the HTBI primer set. TCRdb called the multiplex PCR reads again in MiXCR, with one record for every CDR3 protein. The repertoire includes about 420,000 distinct CDR3 sequences, 15% to 17% of them detected once, and roughly 8% sits in the top ten. The sample comprised blood. Receptors were obtained from a woman younger than 30 with Graves' hyperthyroidism.

The rearrangement uses TRBV6-6 and TRBJ1-2; 7 bases map to TRBD1. V lost 0 bases, J lost 7 bases, and 8 bases stayed unmatched. Germline V gene lookup returns CDR1 MNHNY and CDR2 SVGAGI (reference sequence). This CDR3 spans 15 amino acids. In nucleotides, the CDR3 is TGTGCCAGCAGTTACTCGACAGGGAGGGTAGGTGGCTACACCTTC. Protein: CASSYSTGRVGGYTF.

There are many counts of this clonotype. V usage is TRBV10-2 and J usage is TRBJ2-1; 9 bases agree with TRBD1. The CDR3 has 16 amino acids. Germline V gives CDR1 WSHSY, CDR2 SAAADI. V trimming: 3 bases; J trimming: 7 bases; junction bases outside the gene matches: 10. The CDR3 DNA reads as TGCGCCAGCAGTGACCCGGGACAGGGCGGTCGAAATGAGCAGTTCTTC. Translating gives CASSDPGQGGRNEQFF.

The chain carries TRBV7-3 and TRBJ2-5; 9 nucleotides line up with TRBD2. Trimming took 2 bases from V and 5 from J; bases not matched to a gene: 12. The germline V gene encodes CDR1 SGHTA and CDR2 FQGTGA. The CDR3 is 17 residues long. This CDR3 is CASSLSSGGGAEETQYF. As DNA, the CDR3 is TGTGCCAGCAGCTTATCGTCGGGCGGGGGGGCCGAGGAGACCCAGTACTTC.

This clonotype was counted ten times or more. The chain recombines TRBV12-3 or TRBV12-4 with TRBJ1-2, with D unclear. The V end lost 4 bases, the J end lost 2 bases, and 8 bases lay between the germline ends. This CDR3 comprises 13 residues. CDR3 amino acids: CASSYSVNYGYTF. Here the CDR3 DNA reads TGTGCCAGCAGTTACTCGGTAAACTATGGCTACACCTTC.

This clonotype was picked up many times. This rearrangement joins TRBV7-3 to TRBJ2-3, with D possibly TRBD2 on 5 matching bases. The V end lost 2 bases, the J end lost 2 bases, and 8 bases lay between the germline ends. The CDR3 is made up of 14 amino acids. CDR1 and CDR2 (germline): SGHTA, FQGTGA. The CDR3 is CASSLRGSTDTQYF. The CDR3 DNA follows: TGTGCCAGCAGCTTACGAGGGTCCACAGATACGCAGTATTTT.

This clonotype appeared many times. V gene TRBV7-6 combines with J gene TRBJ2-7; the match to TRBD1 covers 12 bases. The V and J ends lost 4 bases and 3 bases, in that order; junction bases with no gene match: 10. In germline, CDR1 is SGHVS, CDR2 FNYEAQ. This CDR3 spans 17 amino acids. CDR3 in DNA: TGTGCCAGCAGCTCGTTTCGGGACAGGGGGCTAATCTACGAGCAGTACTTC. Translating it yields CASSSFRDRGLIYEQYF.

Only one count was recorded for this clonotype. This chain links TRBV19 with TRBJ2-3, with 15 nucleotides matching TRBD2. CDR3 length equals 16 residues. Germline V CDR1 and CDR2: LNHDA, SQIVND (reference sequence). Germline trimming cut 6 bases from V and 10 bases from J; bases unmatched to any gene: 11. The CDR3 region has the DNA TGTGCCAGTAGAAGGACTAGCGGGGGGGCCCATGGTGCGCAGTATTTT. This codes for CASRRTSGGAHGAQYF.

The table lists this clonotype with a few counts. The CDR3 coding sequence is TGTGCCGCCCGGGACATCGGGAACACTGAAGCTTTCTTT. Encoded protein: CAARDIGNTEAFF. The J gene is TRBJ1-1, the V gene TRBV10-3, with D possibly being TRBD1 (6 bases). The CDR3 is made up of 13 amino acids. Germline V gene data show CDR1 as ENHRY and CDR2 as SYGVKD. Deletions cut 11 bases from V and 1 base from J, with 14 bases between.

In its sample, this clonotype was seen many times. This chain links TRBV28 with TRBJ1-6; the D gene is possibly TRBD1 (5 bases). The CDR3 extends over 16 amino acids. The germline CDR1 and CDR2 sequences are MDHEN and SYDVKM. V was shortened by 0 bases and J by 8 bases, with 14 bases between the two germline ends. CDR3 residues: CASSLWGGNYYSPLHF. In DNA, the CDR3 is TGTGCCAGCAGTTTATGGGGGGGGAATTATTATTCACCCCTCCACTTT.

This clonotype was counted ten times or more. The CDR3 loop reads CASSLALDNEQFF. The CDR3 nucleotides are TGTGCCAGCAGCTTGGCCCTAGACAATGAGCAGTTCTTC. This chain joins TRBV11-2 and TRBJ2-1; D is ambiguous. V was clipped by 3 bases and J by 5 bases, with 8 bases between them. Germline CDR1 and CDR2: SGHAT and FQNNGV. This CDR3 region has 13 residues. The full variable domain, in which reference TRBV11-2 and TRBJ2-1 provide the parts outside the CDR3, is EAGVAQSPRYKIIEKRQSVAFWCNPISGHATLYWYQQILGQGPKLLIQFQNNGVVDDSQLPKDRFSAERLKGVDSTLKIQPAKLEDSAVYLCASSLALDNEQFFGPGTRLTVL.